These 15 T cell receptor beta chains came from one sample sequenced in a study of OX40 agonist ivuxolimab in advanced cancers. TCRdb's table, derived via immunoSEQ multiplex PCR, lists solely in-frame clones and lacks some. This table has around 40,000 clones, 75% to 85% appearing once. Specimen: CD4+ or CD8+ T cells sorted from blood, collected in a trial of the OX40 agonist ivuxolimab. These receptors all stem from an adult with an advanced solid tumor such as melanoma, head and neck, liver or kidney cancer.

This clone was picked up a small number of times. This sequence joins TRBV7-2 and TRBJ1-1; the match to TRBD1 covers 7 bases. CDR1 is SGHTA and CDR2 is FQGNSA in the germline V gene. The CDR3 loop spans 15 amino acids. With V trimmed by 10 bases and J by 6 bases, 17 bases remained unmatched. CDR3 DNA: TGTGCCACACGACCCCCAGGGGGGTTGGGATCTGAAGCTTTCTTT. Its protein product is CATRPPGGLGSEAFF.

CDR3 sequence reads: CASSLGGLGGYTF. The CDR3 coding sequence is TGTGCCAGCAGTTTGGGGGGGCTAGGTGGCTACACCTTC. J is TRBJ1-2 and V is TRBV6-5; perhaps TRBD1 as D (6 bases). The CDR3 length is 13 residues. V was pared by 4 bases and J by 7 bases, with 13 bases between. Germline CDR1 and CDR2: MNHEY and SVGAGI.

The chain joins TRBV4-2 to TRBJ2-3; D is ambiguous. V was pared by 1 base and J by 4 bases, with 15 bases between. The CDR3 extends over 16 amino acids. CDR1 is LGHNA and CDR2 is YNFKEQ in the germline V gene. The CDR3 sequence: CASSQGPVTGSDTQYF. DNA of the CDR3: TGTGCCAGCAGCCAAGGTCCGGTCACTGGATCAGATACGCAGTATTTT.

This clone was recorded a few times. This rearrangement joins TRBV15 to TRBJ1-5; the D is unclear. Germline CDR1 is LNHNV and CDR2 is YYDKDF (reference sequence). This CDR3 has 14 residues. With 0 bases removed from V and 5 bases from J, the gap between germline ends came to 8 bases. The CDR3 region has the DNA TGTGCCACCAGCAGAGATAGTGGGTATCAGCCCCAGCATTTT. It encodes CATSRDSGYQPQHF.

The chain carries TRBV7-2 and TRBJ2-1, with D hard to call. CDR3 length: 14 amino acids. V lost 2 bases and J lost 5, with 10 bases in between. In germline, CDR1 is SGHTA, CDR2 FQGNSA. Written as DNA, the CDR3 is TGTGCCAGCAGCTTAAGTTCGGTTGACAATGAGCAGTTCTTC. Its translation is CASSLSSVDNEQFF.

In this sample, this clone turned up a few times. This chain connects TRBV4-2 to TRBJ2-5, with D possibly being TRBD2 (5 bases). Germline V gene data show CDR1 as LGHNA and CDR2 as YNFKEQ. The V end lost 4 bases, the J end lost 5 bases, and 14 bases lay between the germline ends. This CDR3 comprises 14 residues. CDR3 residues: CASSPSGSKETQYF. For the CDR3, the DNA is TGTGCCAGCAGCCCCTCGGGGTCGAAGGAGACCCAGTACTTC.

The chain combines TRBV13 with TRBJ1-6, with 9 bases lining up with TRBD1. The junction had 7 bases not matched to a gene; V was cut back by 5 bases and J by 5 bases. Germline V CDR1 and CDR2: PRHDT, FYEKMQ (reference sequence). The CDR3 loop spans 16 amino acids. CDR3 sequence: CASSIRTGADNSPLHF. The DNA for the CDR3 is TGTGCCAGCAGCATACGGACAGGGGCCGATAATTCACCCCTCCACTTT.

The chain couples TRBV18 to TRBJ2-1, with D tentatively TRBD1 or TRBD2 (5 bases each). From germline, CDR1 is KGHSH and CDR2 LQKENI. CDR3 length: 18 amino acids. V gave up 10 bases and J gave up 0 bases, with 25 bases separating them. CDR3 sequence: CATTLSTGTYTSYNEQFF. CDR3 in DNA: TGTGCCACCACATTGTCAACCGGGACCTACACCTCCTACAATGAGCAGTTCTTC. Full variable domain (missing parts from reference TRBV18 and TRBJ2-1): NAGVMQNPRHLVRRRGQEARLRCSPMKGHSHVYWYRQLPEEGLKFMVYLQKENIIDESGMPKERFSAEFPKEGPSILRIQQVVRGDSAAYFCATTLSTGTYTSYNEQFFGPGTRLTVL.

This chain connects TRBV30 to TRBJ1-4, with 7 bases matching TRBD1. The V gene's germline CDR1 is GTSNPN and CDR2 SVGIG (reference sequence). The CDR3 has 15 amino acids. V was pared by 3 bases and J by 4 bases, with 8 bases of the junction left unmatched. DNA for the CDR3: TGTGCCTGGAGAGGGGGCCCACTGGGTAATGAAAAACTGTTTTTT. It translates to CAWRGGPLGNEKLFF.

The sample holds a few counts of this clone. The V call is TRBV5-1, the J call TRBJ2-3; D may be TRBD2 (6 bases). The CDR3 has 15 residues. The V and J ends lost 0 bases and 0 bases respectively, with 8 bases between them. Germline V lookup: CDR1 SGHRS, CDR2 YFSETQ. The CDR3 nucleotides are TGCGCCAGCAGCTTGGCGGGGACTAGCACAGATACGCAGTATTTT. Amino acids: CASSLAGTSTDTQYF. Full variable domain (rest looked up from reference TRBV5-1 and TRBJ2-3): KAGVTQTPRYLIKTRGQQVTLSCSPISGHRSVSWYQQTPGQGLQFLFEYFSETQRNKGNFPGRFSGRQFSNSRSEMNVSTLELGDSALYLCASSLAGTSTDTQYFGPGTRLTVL.

This clone came up once. This CDR3 reads CAWADSGNTIYF. In nucleotides, the CDR3 is TGTGCCTGGGCCGACTCTGGAAACACCATATATTTT. V gene TRBV30 combines with J gene TRBJ1-3; no clear D. Germline V gene sequence: CDR1 GTSNPN, CDR2 SVGIG (reference sequence). V lost 5 bases and J 0 bases, leaving 5 bases between the germline ends. This CDR3 region has 12 residues. Full variable domain (rest looked up from reference TRBV30 and TRBJ1-3): SQTIHQWPATLVQPVGSPLSLECTVEGTSNPNLYWYRQAAGRGLQLLFYSVGIGQISSEVPQNLSASRPQDRQFILSSKKLLLSDSGFYLCAWADSGNTIYFGEGSWLTVV.

This chain joins TRBV5-1 and TRBJ1-4; D unresolved. The CDR3 has 14 amino acids. Germline V lookup: CDR1 SGHRS, CDR2 YFSETQ. V dropped 0 bases and J dropped 6 bases, with 9 bases sitting between them. CDR3 sequence: CASSLALLDEKLFF. CDR3 DNA: TGCGCCAGCAGCTTGGCACTGTTGGATGAAAAACTGTTTTTT.

V and J are TRBV18 and TRBJ2-7; D ambiguous. Germline lookup yields CDR1 KGHSH and CDR2 LQKENI. The CDR3 consists of 12 residues. V was trimmed by 6 bases and J by 6 bases, leaving 12 bases between them. DNA for the CDR3: TGTGCCAGCTCTTTGAGCTCGGGCGAGCAGTACTTC. Residues: CASSLSSGEQYF.

This chain links TRBV4-2 with TRBJ2-3; TRBD2 agrees at 11 bases. Trimming took 0 bases from V and 4 from J; bases not matched to a gene: 3. Germline-derived CDR1 and CDR2 are LGHNA and YNFKEQ. This CDR3 has 16 amino acids. The CDR3 protein is CASSQEGTSGSDTQYF. In nucleotides, the CDR3 is TGTGCCAGCAGCCAAGAAGGGACTAGCGGATCAGATACGCAGTATTTT.

This clone was found once. The chain carries TRBV4-2 and TRBJ2-1, with 8 nucleotides matching TRBD2. Germline V gives CDR1 LGHNA, CDR2 YNFKEQ. This CDR3 has 16 amino acids. V gave up 3 bases and J gave up 6 bases; unmatched junction bases: 10. CDR3 sequence: CASSHAGTSSINEQFF. The CDR3 DNA reads as TGTGCCAGCAGCCATGCCGGGACTAGTTCCATCAATGAGCAGTTCTTC.